What follows describes a single T cell receptor (beta chain). This clone occurred once. Its target antigen remains unknown. No much larger clonotype is one base removed from it; base qualities were not supplied. The receptor library was made with the immunoSEQ multiplex PCR assay. The multiplex PCR relied on a mix of 60 forward primers for TCR Vbeta segments and 13 reverse primers for TCR Jbeta segments. The CDR3 region of rearranged TCR beta genes was amplified from genomic DNA with a multiplex PCR assay. The amplified TCR beta libraries were sequenced on the Illumina HiSeq System as 87-base-pair reads. The paper's processing steps were these. In a later analysis, tens of millions of unique TCR beta chains were counted across the roughly 610 repertoires, and roughly 10 million of these chains were shared by at least two donors. Raw reads were error-corrected and collapsed into unique sequences with a nearest-neighbor algorithm that merged closely related sequences to remove PCR and sequencing errors. To assign V, D and J gene segments, CDR3 sequences were aligned to IMGT reference sequences. For a sequence to be retained, a match of at least six nucleotides was required to both a V gene segment and a J gene segment. A rearrangement was called productive if the CDR3 had no stop codons and remained in frame with V and J, and every other rearrangement was called non-productive. Following IMGT convention, CDR3 was defined as the stretch from the second conserved V-encoded cysteine up to the conserved J-encoded phenylalanine. In an earlier analysis of around 570 of the donors, sequences lacking an unambiguous match to a single V gene segment were excluded. An earlier analysis of several hundred of the donors called V segments functional above 56.7% productive rearrangements and segregating when the between-donor standard deviation exceeded 5%. A statistical classification framework was built to diagnose cytomegalovirus status from the catalog of TCR beta chain sequences. In a later analysis, V and J genes were assigned by comparing TCR nucleotide sequences against IMGT/GENE-DB human TR gene sequences. Using the TCRdist pipeline, a later analysis assigned CDR3 sequences along with most-parsimonious VDJ recombination scenarios. A later analysis defined each TCR beta chain by its CDR3 amino acid sequence plus V-gene family, and excluded reads lacking a unique V-gene family. To address suspected cross-contamination and a sequencing artifact, a later analysis removed 592 highly shared, low-generation-probability nucleotide sequences. For each public chain, a later analysis derived a clonal expansion index from normalized ranks of inferred template counts within each repertoire. In a later analysis, generation probabilities were computed with a VDJ recombination model fitted to out-of-frame rearrangements, and the resulting probabilities were checked against IGoR. A later analysis scored TCR-TCR, TCR-HLA and TCR-CMV co-occurrence with hypergeometric tests, applying a repertoire-size bias correction to TCR pairs. In a later analysis, false discovery rates were estimated by permuting HLA or CMV assignments 20 times. In a later analysis, co-occurring TCRs were grouped using DBSCAN, with TCRdist sequence similarity added in when clustering inside HLA-allele-positive subsets. For co-occurrence clustering, repertoires with fewer than 30,000 or more than 120,000 public chains were excluded, along with about five repertoires with anomalous nucleotide sharing. This is the immuneACCESS table as TCRdb keeps it, with only in-frame sequences that have V and J called. A part of the clones is gone; compared with another copy, unresolved V genes explain less than half, and the rest is unexplained. V and J calls and clone size follow that table, whereas D and trimming were derived from the DNA. The sample data list 95,000 to 120,000 clones, and 70% to 85% of these were observed just once. The leading ten clones occupy roughly 2.5% of the sample.

In total, roughly 710 healthy bone marrow donors made up the cohort. At the time of sampling, all cohort members were nominally healthy, though unrecorded immune exposures were likely present. The donor was CMV seronegative and belonged to the group of around 400 seronegative cohort members. A peripheral blood sample was collected from each donor, and TCR beta sequencing was performed on peripheral blood mononuclear cells. The Qiagen DNeasy Blood Extraction Kit was used to extract genomic DNA from the blood cell samples. This specimen belongs to a study of cytomegalovirus exposure and HLA in healthy donors (dated by TCRdb to about 2017). A note on the overall study: An earlier analysis of approximately 640 of the donors reported approximately 300 Gb of sequence data and some 120 million unique TCR beta sequences from about 200 million T cells. In addition to the first cohort of approximately 670 subjects, a separate validation cohort of 130 or so different subjects was used. Both class I and class II loci were covered by HLA typing, at four-digit resolution. Rather than drawing on any new phenotypic data, the later analysis identified candidate immune exposures from TCR beta sequences and the way those sequences occurred across donors. A later genetic analysis took genome-wide SNP genotypes for about three fifths of the roughly 670 donors and used that subset as a discovery cohort. The study used immunosequencing to profile the T cell repertoires of under 700 subjects and linked those repertoires to cytomegalovirus serostatus. Roughly five DR-DQ haplotypes were treated as single units for association and clustering because of strong linkage in the cohort. Donor age, sex, ethnicity and CMV serostatus were compiled together with the repertoire data. Every discovery cohort repertoire had been produced on one sequencing platform. The study aimed to test whether signatures of past pathogen exposure could be identified by cataloging public T cell receptors. The genetic ancestry cluster associated with self-reported Caucasian donors included about 84% of the 398 genotyped donors. Across some 400 genotyped donors of the cohort, an average of approximately 220,000 unique TCR beta nucleotide sequences per donor were sequenced, and roughly 20% of those sequences were non-productive. An early release covering just under 650 HLA-typed donors comprised approximately 300 gigabases of sequencing data and about 90 million unique TCR sequences. To decide whether each TCR beta V gene segment behaved as functional or pseudogenic, an earlier analysis of some 540 of the donors relied on high-throughput TCR beta sequencing. To predict cytomegalovirus infection status, the study combined high-throughput TCR immunosequencing, statistical association of individual TCRs with disease status, and machine learning. To study patterns of TCR occurrence, a later analysis re-analyzed previously published TCR beta repertoires from 500 to 850 donors and added high-resolution HLA genotyping. Typing coverage varied by locus: 629-630 donors for A, B, C, DRB1 and DQB1; around 560 for DQA1; more than 600 for DPA1; some 470 for DPB1.

Broader findings and caveats from the paper: Only TCR beta chains were sequenced in this cohort, and the absence of alpha or paired-chain data limited detectable features. A few of the identified cytomegalovirus-associated TCR beta chains were confirmed in vitro to be specific for cytomegalovirus antigens. CMV serostatus was the only immune exposure information available for the cohort. In a later genetic analysis, a missense DCLRE1C variant was associated with V-gene and J-gene trimming of TCR beta chains, and the association was replicated in an independent cohort. According to a later genetic analysis, donors in an Asian-associated ancestry cluster had fewer N-insertions in productive TCRs than the approximately 710-donor mean. A further reported finding was that TCR beta sequences accurately predicted the HLA-A and HLA-B alleles for most subjects in the first cohort. Compared with equally common non-associated chains, HLA-associated TCR beta chains in a later analysis were more clonally expanded and had lower generation probabilities. At a false discovery rate of 0.05, a later analysis linked some 18,000 TCR beta sequences to specific HLA alleles. The classifier was reported to diagnose cytomegalovirus status with high specificity and sensitivity in both the original cohort and the validation cohort. In a later analysis, TCR association rates were found to vary across HLA loci, with the most associated TCRs seen for DRB1 alleles and the fewest for HLA-C alleles. Correlated functional status among segregating V segments might be attributable to linkage disequilibrium, but an unknown experimental factor could not be ruled out. A total of fewer than 200 TCR beta chains were listed by the study as associated with cytomegalovirus. According to a later analysis, parvovirus B19, influenza, CMV and Epstein-Barr virus appeared linked to several top co-occurrence clusters. According to the authors, the approach could potentially be generalized to other disease states and immunological phenotypes. Because HLA typing was missing for some donors at each locus, association tests included only the typed subset. The sequencing pipeline was judged likely to have produced a cluster of highly shared sequence variants as a technical artifact. Roughly uniform sequencing depth across donors was assumed in presence/absence analyses, although this assumption may not hold. Because counts were too low, approximately 15 rarely observed V segments, including chromosome 9 orphons, were excluded from the earlier analysis of 587 of the donors. Most TCR sequences were observed very rarely across donors, whereas some public TCRs were present in many individuals. Most CMV-associated TCR beta chains appeared to be HLA-restricted in a later analysis, and the HLA associations seemed to be driven largely by CMV exposure. An earlier analysis of around 600 of the donors showed that most TCR beta V segments appeared in productive rearrangements either about 87% or about 30% of the time, which broadly matched IMGT annotations. When HLA alleles, especially DR and DQ, strongly co-occurred, TCR associations were difficult to assign to individual alleles. Some IMGT-functional V segments, including TRBV6-2 and TRBV6-3, could not be told apart with the 87-base-pair reads, so those segments were excluded.

Reading the germline V gene (reference sequence) gives CDR1 MNHNY and CDR2 SVGAGI. V ends up 4 bases short and J 4 bases short, with an unmatched junction base count of 7. Measured from the cysteine to the phenylalanine, the CDR3 is 16 residues long. The only DNA kept is the CDR3, 48 bases in frame from the first base. Specimen: PBMCs. The chain was built from TRBV6-6 and TRBJ1-2; TRBD1 aligns with 12 central bases. The TCR was taken from a woman aged 18-35 years in good health and CMV-seronegative. The bases read TGTGCCAGCAGTTTTCCCGGGACAGGGGGCAGCTATGGCTACACCTTC. Protein translation: CASSFPGTGGSYGYTF.